The rows below give T cell receptor beta chains drawn from one sample of a study of blood T cell repertoires in COVID-19. Sequenced by immunoSEQ multiplex PCR; TCRdb stores in-frame clones only, minus some. The sample has 95,000 to 120,000 clones; roughly 85% are singletons. Input material: peripheral blood. These receptors were obtained from a woman aged 55-70 years with COVID-19, enrolled during active disease. Both conserved end residues are part of each CDR3. A D gene is named only where the DNA matches it firmly. Clone size is stated in some rows and not others, as once, few, many or a class when expanded.

J gene: TRBJ1-6
clone size: NA
V gene: TRBV10-3
D gene: TRBD1
CDR3 DNA: TGTGCCAGTACCTTCGACAGGGTGAATTCACCCCTCCACTTT
CDR3 protein: CASTFDRVNSPLHF

J gene: TRBJ1-2
clone size: NA
V gene: TRBV7-3
D gene: TRBD1
CDR3 DNA: TGTGCCAGCAGCCAGGGGGCTTCGACTAACTATGGCTACACCTTC
CDR3 protein: CASSQGASTNYGYTF

J gene: TRBJ1-3
clone size: NA
V gene: TRBV12-1
D gene: NA
CDR3 DNA: TGTGCCAGCAGCTCGCCCCGATCGGGATCGATTGGAAACACCATATATTTT
CDR3 protein: CASSSPRSGSIGNTIYF

J gene: TRBJ1-6
clone size: NA
V gene: TRBV6-5
D gene: NA
CDR3 DNA: TGTGCCAGCAGCGGACTGGCGCATTCACCCCTCCACTTT
CDR3 protein: CASSGLAHSPLHF

J gene: TRBJ1-2
clone size: NA
V gene: TRBV5-1
D gene: TRBD1
CDR3 DNA: TGCGCCAGCAGCTTAGGACAGGGGCACTATGGCTACACCTTC
CDR3 protein: CASSLGQGHYGYTF

J gene: TRBJ2-3
clone size: once
V gene: TRBV29-1
D gene: TRBD2
CDR3 DNA: TGCAGCGTTGCCCTTTTGGCTAGCGGGGGACAAACAGATACGCAGTATTTT
CDR3 protein: CSVALLASGGQTDTQYF

J gene: TRBJ2-5
clone size: NA
V gene: TRBV5-1
D gene: TRBD1
CDR3 DNA: TGCGCCAGCAGCGGGGACAGGGGGCACGAGACCCAGTACTTC
CDR3 protein: CASSGDRGHETQYF

J gene: TRBJ2-7
clone size: NA
V gene: TRBV12-3/TRBV12-4
D gene: NA
CDR3 DNA: TGTGCCAGCGGACGACAGTCCTACGAGCAGTACTTC
CDR3 protein: CASGRQSYEQYF

J gene: TRBJ1-1
clone size: NA
V gene: TRBV7-2
D gene: NA
CDR3 DNA: TGTGCCAGCAGCCGTGAAGTCCGGACGGGAGAAGCTTTCTTT
CDR3 protein: CASSREVRTGEAFF

J gene: TRBJ1-2
clone size: NA
V gene: TRBV10-1
D gene: TRBD1
CDR3 DNA: TGCGCCAGCTCGGGACAGCTTAACTATGGCTACACCTTC
CDR3 protein: CASSGQLNYGYTF

J gene: TRBJ2-7
clone size: NA
V gene: TRBV19
D gene: TRBD2
CDR3 DNA: TGTGCCAGTAGTAAGCGGGGACTAGCTTACGAGCAGTACTTC
CDR3 protein: CASSKRGLAYEQYF

J gene: TRBJ1-3
clone size: NA
V gene: TRBV7-8
D gene: NA
CDR3 DNA: TGTGCCAGCAGCCAAAACGAGGGTTCCCCTCTGGGAAGAAACACCATATATTTT
CDR3 protein: CASSQNEGSPLGRNTIYF